What follows describes a single TCR beta chain. As yet, its antigen is unknown. The cohort excluded patients with autoimmune disease history or systemic immunosuppression. V lost 3 bases to trimming and J lost 2 bases, with 10 bases between them. CDR3 length: 13 residues. The germline V gene encodes CDR1 SQVTM and CDR2 ANQGSEA. This specimen belongs to a study of OX40 agonist ivuxolimab in advanced cancers. Study-wide background: Participants could have had prior anti-PD-1, anti-PD-L1 or anti-CTLA-4 therapy, and around 43% had some.

Sequencing used immunoSEQ multiplex PCR; TCRdb keeps in-frame clones, though not all of them. The sample yields more than 60,000 clones, roughly nine tenths seen once. Points from the study as a whole: Some patients who did not respond also had low normalized T-cell clonal expansion.

J is TRBJ1-1 and V is TRBV29-1, with D possibly TRBD1 on 5 matching bases. This clonotype originated in an adult with an advanced solid tumor such as melanoma, head and neck, liver or kidney cancer. The sequencing here drew on CD4+ or CD8+ T cells sorted from blood, taken in a trial of the OX40 agonist ivuxolimab. DNA for the CDR3: TGCAGCGTTGAGGGGGGTTTTAACACTGAAGCTTTCTTT. It codes for CSVEGGFNTEAFF.